Below are 5 T cell receptor beta chains sequenced from a single sample in a study of blood T cells in healthy people across ages. Alongside a J-beta primer mix, a sample-barcoded 5' primer served in a second PCR lasting roughly 7 to 11 cycles. Using its own MiXCR run on the 5' RACE reads, TCRdb lists one record per CDR3 protein. In the table there are some 1.5 million distinct CDR3 sequences, roughly 27% of which are singletons. Source material: blood. The receptors here all came from a woman between 25 and 40 years old in good health.

This clonotype was seen repeatedly, ten times or more. This chain joins TRBV12-3 or TRBV12-4 and TRBJ1-6; a weak D match, TRBD1 (5 bases). This CDR3 has 14 amino acids. With 5 bases removed from V and 5 bases from J, the gap between germline ends came to 10 bases. The CDR3 bases are TGTGCCAGCAGTCGGACAAATAATAATTCACCCCTCCACTTT. This encodes CASSRTNNNSPLHF.

This clonotype was recorded a few times. The chain combines TRBV5-5 with TRBJ2-5; 12 nucleotides line up with TRBD2. Germline assignment: CDR1 SGHKS and CDR2 YYEKEE (reference sequence). This CDR3 contains 15 residues. The junction had 6 bases not matched to a gene; V was cut back by 4 bases and J by 5 bases. Here the CDR3 DNA reads TGTGCCAGCAGCACACTAGCGGGAGGAGTTGAGACCCAGTACTTC. This encodes CASSTLAGGVETQYF. Variable domain in full (rest from reference TRBV5-5 and TRBJ2-5): DAGVTQSPTHLIKTRGQQVTLRCSPISGHKSVSWYQQVLGQGPQFIFQYYEKEERGRGNFPDRFSARQFPNYSSELNVNALLLGDSALYLCASSTLAGGVETQYFGPGTRLLVL.

As DNA, the CDR3 is TGTGCCAGAGTGAGCACAGATACGCAGTATTTT. Translating gives CARVSTDTQYF. The gene calls are TRBV12-3 or TRBV12-4 and TRBJ2-3, with D uncertain. V gave up 9 bases and J gave up 0 bases, with 4 bases separating them. The CDR3 is 11 residues long.

Of note for this clonotype: At one boundary the junction diverges from the germline segment, which might be a read error. The chain has TRBV27 and TRBJ2-1, with 11 nucleotides matching TRBD2. Germline V lookup: CDR1 MNHEY, CDR2 SMNVEV (reference sequence). The CDR3 sequence is 14 residues long. The CDR3, as DNA: TGTGCCCGCAGCCGACTAGCGGGGTACAATGAGCAGTTCTTC. This sequence encodes CARSRLAGYNEQFF.

This chain connects TRBV6-5 to TRBJ2-5, with TRBD2 as a possible D gene (6 bases). Trimming took off 0 bases at V and 13 bases at J, with 18 bases between the two ends. The length of the CDR3 is 14 residues. Germline lookup yields CDR1 MNHEY and CDR2 SVGAGI. The CDR3 sequence is CASSYSLGAGIPYF. In DNA form, the CDR3 reads TGTGCCAGCAGTTACTCGTTAGGGGCGGGGATTCCGTACTTC.